The following is a TCR beta chain sequence with its context. Its cognate antigen is unknown. This CDR3 spans 15 amino acids. Germline lookup yields CDR1 SGHRS and CDR2 YFSETQ. The V gene lost 6 bases and the J gene lost 5 bases, with 20 bases spanning the gap. These data originate in a study of T-cell memory formation after mild COVID-19. For the study at large: There were largely donor-specific TCR clusters. Findings of the study overall: Balance between CD4 and CD8 was seen in clones contracting day 15 to 85, and a CD4+ lean was seen in later expanders. The pre-infection memory compartment contained some responding clones, suggesting cross-reactive memory joined.

After 5'RACE with constant-segment primers, TCR alpha and TCR beta cDNA libraries carrying sample barcodes and UMIs were obtained. TCRdb analysed the 5' RACE reads with MiXCR anew, one entry per CDR3 protein. The sample consists of about 390,000 distinct CDR3 sequences, about 15% of them appearing once. The chain joins TRBV5-1 to TRBJ1-2; the D gene is possibly TRBD1 (5 bases). Material for sequencing was PBMCs or a T cell subset sorted from them (not recorded which). The source is a man between 18 and 35 years old who had mild COVID-19 (a few samples of this study predate the infection). Cell type and time point are not known. The CDR3: CASNPGLPARYGYTF. Written as DNA, the CDR3 is TGCGCCAGCAACCCGGGACTCCCCGCGAGGTATGGCTACACCTTC.